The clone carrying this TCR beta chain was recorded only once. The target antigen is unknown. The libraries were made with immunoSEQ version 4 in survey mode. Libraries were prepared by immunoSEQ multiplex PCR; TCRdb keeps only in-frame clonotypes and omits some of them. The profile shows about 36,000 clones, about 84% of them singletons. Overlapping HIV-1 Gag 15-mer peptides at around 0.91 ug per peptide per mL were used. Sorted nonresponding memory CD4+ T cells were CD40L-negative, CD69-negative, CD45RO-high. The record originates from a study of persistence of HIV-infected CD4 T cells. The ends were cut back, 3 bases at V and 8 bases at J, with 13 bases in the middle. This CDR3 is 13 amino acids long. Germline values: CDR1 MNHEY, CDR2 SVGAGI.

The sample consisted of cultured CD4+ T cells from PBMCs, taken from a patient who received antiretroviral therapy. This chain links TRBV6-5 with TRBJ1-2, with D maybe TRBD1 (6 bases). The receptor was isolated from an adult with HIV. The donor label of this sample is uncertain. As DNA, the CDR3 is TGTGCCAGCAGTTATTCGACAGGTACCGGCTACACCTTC. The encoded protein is CASSYSTGTGYTF.